The following is a T cell receptor (beta chain) sequence with its context. Its antigen is not identified. The data are from a study of shared clonotypes between healthy human individuals. Notes on the study in general: Relative to clonotypes present in all four donors, those not shared had lower generation probabilities.

The trim removed 4 bases at V and 7 bases at J, leaving 20 bases unmatched. CDR3 size: 18 residues. Germline loops: CDR1 SGHRS, CDR2 YFSETQ. Only in-frame clones appear in the TCRdb table, and some are missing; sequencing was by immunoSEQ multiplex PCR. The sample includes 2 million to 2.5 million clones, roughly 93% of them seen just once. The chain has TRBV5-1 and TRBJ2-3; 8 bases fit TRBD2. The sample taken for sequencing was naive CD4+ T cells from PBMCs. Sample subset: CD45RA+ positively selected. This TCR came from a man younger than 30 in good health. Some clones in this sample may be carry-over from other donors' samples. CDR3: CASSPNIGISGKAYTQYF. The CDR3, as DNA: TGCGCCAGCAGCCCTAACATCGGAATTAGCGGGAAGGCGTATACGCAGTATTTT.